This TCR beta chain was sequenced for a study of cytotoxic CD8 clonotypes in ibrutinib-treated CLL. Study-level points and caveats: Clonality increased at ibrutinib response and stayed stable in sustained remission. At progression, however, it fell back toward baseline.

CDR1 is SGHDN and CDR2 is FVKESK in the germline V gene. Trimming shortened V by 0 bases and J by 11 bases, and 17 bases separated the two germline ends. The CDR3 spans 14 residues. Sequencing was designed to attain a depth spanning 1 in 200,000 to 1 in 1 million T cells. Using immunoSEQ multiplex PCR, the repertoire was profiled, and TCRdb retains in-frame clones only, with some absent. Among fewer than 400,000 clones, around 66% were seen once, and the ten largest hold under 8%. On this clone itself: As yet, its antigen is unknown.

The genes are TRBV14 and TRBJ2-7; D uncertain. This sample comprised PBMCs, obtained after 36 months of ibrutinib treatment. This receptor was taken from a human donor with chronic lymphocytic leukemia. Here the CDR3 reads CASSQDLRTPIEYF. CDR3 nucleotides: TGTGCCAGCAGCCAAGATCTGAGGACCCCGATTGAGTACTTC.